This T cell receptor beta chain is from a study of blood T cells in healthy people across ages. CDR1 LGHNA and CDR2 YNFKEQ come from the germline V gene. This CDR3 region has 13 residues. V was cut by 2 bases and J by 5 bases, with 9 bases left in between. PCR was performed a second time for about 7 to 11 cycles using a sample-barcoded 5' primer and a J-beta primer mix. Researchers report that a template-switch adaptor with 12 random nucleotides tagged each cDNA molecule. TCRdb reprocessed the 5' RACE reads via MiXCR and lists one record per CDR3 protein. The table lists over 950,000 distinct CDR3 sequences, roughly half of them singletons.

The TCR originated in a woman aged 60-75 years in good health. The sequenced sample was blood. This rearrangement joins TRBV4-2 to TRBJ2-5; the D is unclear. The CDR3 sequence is CASSQQTRETQYF. The DNA of the CDR3 is TGTGCCAGCAGCCAACAAACGCGGGAGACCCAGTACTTC.